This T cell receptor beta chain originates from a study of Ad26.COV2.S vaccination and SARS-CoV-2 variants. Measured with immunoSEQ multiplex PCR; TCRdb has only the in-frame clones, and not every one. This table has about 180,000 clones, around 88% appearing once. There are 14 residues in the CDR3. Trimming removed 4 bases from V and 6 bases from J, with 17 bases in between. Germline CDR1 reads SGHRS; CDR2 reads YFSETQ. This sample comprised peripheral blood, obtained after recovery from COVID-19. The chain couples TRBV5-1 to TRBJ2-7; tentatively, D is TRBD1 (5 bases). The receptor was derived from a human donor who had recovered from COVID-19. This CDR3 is CASSLGQGLGEQYF. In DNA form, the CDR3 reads TGCGCCAGCAGCCTGGGGCAGGGTCTCGGCGAGCAGTACTTC.